This T cell receptor (beta chain) originates from a study of cytotoxic CD8 clonotypes in ibrutinib-treated CLL. Overall study context: Median treatment time before response sampling was roughly twelve months, range 6 to 36.

As to this clone: Its antigen is unknown.

Germline V CDR1 and CDR2: SQVTM, ANQGSEA. The CDR3 covers 14 residues. With 7 bases clipped from V and 2 bases from J, the junction kept 7 bases outside the gene matches. Whole-study results and caveats: Public clonotypes proved infrequent, and on treatment they shrank or remained steady.

Sequencing used immunoSEQ multiplex PCR; TCRdb keeps in-frame clones, though not all of them. The profile covers hundreds of thousands of clones, with 70% appearing a single time and 15% to 17% taken by the ten largest. Sequencing used PBMCs, obtained after 24 months of ibrutinib treatment. J is TRBJ2-7 and V is TRBV29-1; 11 positions agree with TRBD2. This clonotype was sampled from a human donor with chronic lymphocytic leukemia. The CDR3 DNA follows: TGCAGCGCAAGAGTAGCGGGAGGGCCCTACGAGCAGTACTTC. It encodes CSARVAGGPYEQYF.